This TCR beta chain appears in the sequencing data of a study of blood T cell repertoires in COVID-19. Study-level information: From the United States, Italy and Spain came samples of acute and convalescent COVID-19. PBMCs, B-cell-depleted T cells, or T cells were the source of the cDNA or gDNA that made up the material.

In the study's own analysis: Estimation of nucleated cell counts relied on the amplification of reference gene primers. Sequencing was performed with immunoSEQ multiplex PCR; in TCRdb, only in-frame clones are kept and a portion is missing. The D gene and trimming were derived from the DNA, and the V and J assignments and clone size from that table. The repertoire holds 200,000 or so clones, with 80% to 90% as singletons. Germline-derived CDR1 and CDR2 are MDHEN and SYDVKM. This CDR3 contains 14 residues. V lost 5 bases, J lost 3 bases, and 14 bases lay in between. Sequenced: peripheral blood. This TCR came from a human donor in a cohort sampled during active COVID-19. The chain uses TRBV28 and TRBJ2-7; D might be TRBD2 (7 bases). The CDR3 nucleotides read TGTGCCAGCAGTCGTGGGGGGGGCGGCTACGAGCAGTACTTC. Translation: CASSRGGGGYEQYF.